This TCR beta chain was retrieved from a study of blood T cell repertoires in COVID-19 (dated by TCRdb to 2020 to 2021). General notes on the study: Collaborator samples came from the United States, Italy and Spain and covered acute and convalescent phases of COVID-19. The prospective study material was composed of cDNA or gDNA derived from T cells, B-cell-depleted T cells, or PBMCs. The dataset comprised deeply sampled blood TCRbeta repertoires from subjects exposed to, actively infected with, or recovered from COVID-19. The repertoires were released in a freely available public database meant as a resource for research on the immune response to SARS-CoV-2. The samples were drawn from the first 160 participants of the ongoing ImmuneRACE study and from 1,254 subjects provided by 6 global collaborators. The sample metadata nearly always contained a de-identified subject ID, COVID-19 status, age in years and sex. Where available, HLA class I and class II types were taken from metadata supplied by the sample provider and were not determined by assay-based typing. The study at large found these results: How much clinical and demographic metadata was included differed by source and by participant, and the metadata was provided uncurated.

The immunoSEQ Assay, a bias-controlled multiplex PCR, was used to amplify TCRbeta CDR3 regions from genomic DNA. In the original analysis: Within the assay, amplification of reference gene primers was used to estimate how many nucleated cells each sample contained. To quantify the absolute abundance of each unique TCRbeta CDR3 rearrangement, sequence reads were collapsed and filtered. Productive Simpson clonality was computed per sample as the square root of Simpson's diversity index over productive rearrangements. The immuneACCESS repertoire file appears here via TCRdb, limited to in-frame rearrangements. These files lack a portion of the clones; in checked studies, under half of the deficit traces to unresolved V genes, and the cause of the others is not known. The V and J calls and clone size are taken from that table; D and trimming were inferred from the DNA. The sample data list roughly 380,000 clones, and 70% to 90% of these were observed just once. Approximately 1.5% of the sample lies in the top ten.

With regard to this clone: Its specific antigen is unknown. Base qualities are not provided; no much larger clone lies one nucleotide away.

One collaborating source in Seattle enrolled patients while the patients were actively infected and followed the patients over time throughout the course of disease. Each collaborating institution followed its own protocols to collect whole blood in K2EDTA tubes. Collaborator samples were shipped for TCRbeta analysis as frozen whole blood, isolated PBMCs, or DNA extracted from either sample type. The germline V gene encodes CDR1 SGHDT and CDR2 YYEEEE. The CDR3 runs 13 residues from the cysteine to the phenylalanine. This entry keeps only the CDR3 DNA: 39 bases, framed from base 1. A distance of 11 bases separates the germline ends of V and J, which lose 4 bases and 4 bases respectively.

The clonotype comes from a woman in her 40s with COVID-19, enrolled during active disease. Sequenced input: peripheral blood. The chain employs TRBV5-6 and TRBJ1-2, with no D gene named confidently. The CDR3 protein: CASSIGLFYGYTF. The base sequence is TGTGCCAGCAGCATTGGACTTTTCTATGGCTACACCTTC.